The 14 T cell receptor beta chains below all came from one sample that was sequenced in a study of PD-L1 blockade in urothelial cancer. TCRdb's copy holds only in-frame clones and misses some; the assay was immunoSEQ multiplex PCR. The sample has 70,000 to 85,000 clones; about 85% are singletons. This sample comprised PBMCs, obtained around atezolizumab (anti-PD-L1) treatment. The receptor source for this set is a man aged 70-80 years with urothelial cancer.

The chain is built from TRBV27 and TRBJ2-7, with 13 bases identical to TRBD2. CDR3 length: 16 amino acids. Germline values: CDR1 MNHEY, CDR2 SMNVEV (reference sequence). Trimming at V came to 5 bases and at J to 2 bases, leaving 6 bases not matched to a gene. The CDR3 region is CASSGRTSGSPYEQYF. DNA for the CDR3: TGTGCCAGCAGTGGGCGGACTAGCGGGAGCCCCTACGAGCAGTACTTC.

This clone was observed once. The rearrangement links TRBV27 to TRBJ2-7, with TRBD1 matching 7 bases. The germline V gene encodes CDR1 MNHEY and CDR2 SMNVEV (reference sequence). This CDR3 spans 14 amino acids. The J segment lost 5 bases and the V segment lost 5 bases, leaving 9 bases of the junction unmatched. CDR3: CASSPQQGGHEQYF. The CDR3, as DNA: TGTGCCAGCAGTCCCCAACAAGGGGGCCACGAGCAGTACTTC.

The CDR3 region has the DNA TGTGCCAGCAGCTCAAAATTAGCTAACTATGGCTACACCTTC. It specifies CASSSKLANYGYTF. V usage is TRBV5-4 and J usage is TRBJ1-2; no reliable D call. V was clipped by 3 bases and J by 0 bases, with 9 bases between them. The CDR3 runs to 14 residues. Per germline, CDR1 SGHNT and CDR2 YYREEE (reference sequence).

The J gene is TRBJ2-7, the V gene TRBV5-4; the match to TRBD2 covers 14 bases. The length of the CDR3 is 17 residues. Germline CDR1 SGHNT, CDR2 YYREEE (reference sequence). Trimming at V came to 4 bases and at J to 5 bases, leaving 11 bases not matched to a gene. The CDR3 sequence is CASSGRFGTSGSDEQYF. CDR3 DNA: TGTGCCAGCAGCGGGAGATTCGGGACTAGCGGGAGTGACGAGCAGTACTTC.

The chain uses TRBV19 and TRBJ1-2; the match to TRBD1 covers 8 bases. This CDR3 contains 13 residues. Germline V gene sequence: CDR1 LNHDA, CDR2 SQIVND (reference sequence). V trimming: 7 bases; J trimming: 8 bases; junction bases outside the gene matches: 9. CDR3 loop: CASNPTGAGGYTF. CDR3 sequence (DNA): TGTGCCAGTAACCCGACAGGGGCGGGCGGCTACACCTTC.

The J gene is TRBJ2-2, the V gene TRBV7-9; possible D gene TRBD2, 6 bases. There are 15 residues in the CDR3. Germline V gene lookup returns CDR1 SEHNR and CDR2 FQNEAQ (reference sequence). Trimming stripped 8 bases from V and 7 bases from J, with 20 bases between. In DNA form, the CDR3 reads TGTGCCAGCCGCGGGGCCCGGGAGATAGTCGGGGAGCTGTTTTTT. Translating it yields CASRGAREIVGELFF.

The V and J genes are TRBV19 and TRBJ1-2; TRBD1 might be the D (5 bases). V dropped 0 bases and J dropped 2 bases, with 13 bases sitting between them. The CDR3 covers 16 residues. CDR1 LNHDA and CDR2 SQIVND come from the germline V gene (reference sequence). The CDR3 sequence is CASSIDSRGTNYGYTF. The CDR3 DNA reads TGTGCCAGTAGTATAGATTCGCGGGGGACCAACTATGGCTACACCTTC. Variable domain in full (rest from reference TRBV19 and TRBJ1-2): DGGITQSPKYLFRKEGQNVTLSCEQNLNHDAMYWYRQDPGQGLRLIYYSQIVNDFQKGDIAEGYSVSREKKESFPLTVTSAQKNPTAFYLCASSIDSRGTNYGYTFGSGTRLTVV.

This clone showed up just once. The V call is TRBV7-8, the J call TRBJ2-1; D is perhaps TRBD1 (5 bases). CDR3 length: 14 amino acids. V shed 3 bases and J shed 10 bases, with 16 bases lying between them. Per germline, CDR1 SGHVS and CDR2 FQNEAQ. As DNA, the CDR3 is TGTGCCAGCAGCTTGGATGGGGCGCCTTTAGAGCAGTTCTTC. This gives the protein CASSLDGAPLEQFF.

The chain has TRBV5-1 and TRBJ2-5, with unresolved D. V was trimmed by 2 bases and J by 3 bases, leaving 5 bases between them. Germline-derived CDR1 and CDR2 are SGHRS and YFSETQ. CDR3 size: 12 residues. The CDR3 loop is CASSLQKETQYF. In DNA form, the CDR3 reads TGCGCCAGCAGCTTACAGAAAGAGACCCAGTACTTC. Full variable domain (remainder filled in from reference TRBV5-1 and TRBJ2-5): KAGVTQTPRYLIKTRGQQVTLSCSPISGHRSVSWYQQTPGQGLQFLFEYFSETQRNKGNFPGRFSGRQFSNSRSEMNVSTLELGDSALYLCASSLQKETQYFGPGTRLLVL.

The chain couples TRBV9 to TRBJ1-4; no reliable D call. In germline, CDR1 is SGDLS, CDR2 YYNGEE. The ends were cut back, 1 base at V and 0 bases at J, with 7 bases in the middle. The length of the CDR3 is 15 residues. The CDR3 protein is CASSVRGTTNEKLFF. The DNA of the CDR3 is TGTGCCAGCAGCGTACGGGGAACAACTAATGAAAAACTGTTTTTT.

The sample holds a few counts of this clone. The V call is TRBV7-6, the J call TRBJ2-7, with D maybe TRBD2 (6 bases). Per the germline V gene, CDR1 is SGHVS and CDR2 is FNYEAQ. V was shortened by 5 bases and J by 6 bases, with 14 bases between the two germline ends. The length of the CDR3 is 13 residues. The CDR3 DNA reads TGTGCCAGCAGCCCCCTCGGGGGAACCGAGCAGTACTTC. Protein sequence: CASSPLGGTEQYF.

The chain employs TRBV27 and TRBJ1-2, with 11 bases matching TRBD1. The junction had 3 bases not matched to a gene; V was cut back by 2 bases and J by 4 bases. Germline V lookup: CDR1 MNHEY, CDR2 SMNVEV (reference sequence). This CDR3 spans 15 amino acids. The CDR3 DNA reads as TGTGCCAGCAGTTTAGGGACAGGGGGTAGCTATGGCTACACCTTC. This encodes CASSLGTGGSYGYTF.

The chain uses TRBV7-3 and TRBJ1-1, with D possibly matching TRBD1 (6 bases). The germline CDR1 and CDR2 sequences are SGHTA and FQGTGA. This CDR3 contains 15 residues. V was trimmed by 5 bases and J by 5 bases, leaving 18 bases between them. In nucleotides, the CDR3 is TGTGCCAGCAGCCCCCAGGCCGGACAGAGGACTGAAGCTTTCTTT. Residues: CASSPQAGQRTEAFF. Full variable domain (rest looked up from reference TRBV7-3 and TRBJ1-1): GAGVSQTPSNKVTEKGKYVELRCDPISGHTALYWYRQSLGQGPEFLIYFQGTGAADDSGLPNDRFFAVRPEGSVSTLKIQRTERGDSAVYLCASSPQAGQRTEAFFGQGTRLTVV.

CDR3 amino acids: CASSLRTASYGYTF. In nucleotides, the CDR3 is TGTGCCAGCAGCTTGAGGACAGCCTCCTATGGCTACACCTTC. The genes are TRBV5-6 and TRBJ1-2; D perhaps matches TRBD1 (6 bases). V lost 1 base, J lost 4 bases, and 11 bases lay in between. CDR1 is SGHDT, CDR2 YYEEEE, per germline. The CDR3 length is 14 residues.